The T cell receptor beta chain described here comes from a study of blood T cell repertoires in COVID-19. This CDR3 spans 14 amino acids. Per germline, CDR1 MGHRA and CDR2 YSYEKL. Trimming left V 5 bases short and J 3 bases short, with 14 bases between. Authors' analysis steps: Reference gene primer amplification yielded estimated nucleated cell counts. TCRdb's table, derived via immunoSEQ multiplex PCR, lists solely in-frame clones and lacks some. V, J and clone size reflect that table, while D and trimming were determined from the DNA. The table shows 400,000 to 450,000 clones, with less than 95% occurring only once.

V and J are TRBV4-1 and TRBJ2-7; D perhaps matches TRBD2 (5 bases). The clonotype was recovered from a man aged 18 to 29 who had recovered from COVID-19. Sequenced sample: PBMCs or T cells enriched from blood (not recorded which). CDR3 in DNA: TGCGCCAGCAGCTCCACTGAGGGCGGCTACGAGCAGTACTTC. This encodes CASSSTEGGYEQYF.